These 24 T cell receptor beta chains share one sample of origin, sequenced in a study of CD8+ T cells in alopecia areata. The authors extracted RNA and reverse transcribed it into cDNA as the sequencing template. Assay: immunoSEQ multiplex PCR; the TCRdb copy retains only in-frame clones and omits some. The table lists around 60,000 clones, around 44% of them singletons, with 51% in the top ten. The sequenced sample was NKG2D-low CD8+ T cells sorted from blood. The receptors derive from a human donor with alopecia areata.

This clone has more than one count but fewer than ten. This chain connects TRBV7-2 to TRBJ1-1; no definite D call. Looked up from germline, CDR1 is SGHTA and CDR2 is FQGNSA. The CDR3 has 11 amino acids. Trimming cost V 3 bases and J 5 bases, with 4 bases left between them. The CDR3 loop reads CASSFGTEAFF. Written as DNA, the CDR3 is TGTGCCAGCAGCTTCGGGACTGAAGCTTTCTTT.

The chain carries TRBV29-1 and TRBJ1-1, with TRBD1 as a possible D gene (6 bases). Germline V gives CDR1 SQVTM, CDR2 ANQGSEA. The V gene lost 6 bases and the J gene lost 0 bases, with 17 bases spanning the gap. The CDR3 loop spans 15 amino acids. The CDR3 protein is CSVRGIDSLNTEAFF. The DNA of the CDR3 is TGCAGCGTGAGGGGGATAGACAGCTTGAACACTGAAGCTTTCTTT.

The J gene is TRBJ2-3, the V gene TRBV7-9; 8 bases are a match to TRBD1. Trimming at V came to 5 bases and at J to 0 bases, leaving 1 base not matched to a gene. Looked up from germline, CDR1 is SEHNR and CDR2 is FQNEAQ (reference sequence). This CDR3 spans 14 amino acids. The CDR3 DNA follows: TGTGCCAGCAGCGGGGACAGGAGCACAGATACGCAGTATTTT. Protein: CASSGDRSTDTQYF.

The chain recombines TRBV6-1 with TRBJ2-3, with TRBD2 matching 9 bases. With 0 bases clipped from V and 4 bases from J, the junction kept 2 bases outside the gene matches. Germline assignment: CDR1 MNHNS and CDR2 SASEGT. The CDR3 has 15 amino acids. The DNA for the CDR3 is TGTGCCAGCAGTGAAGCTAGCGGGAGCCCAGATACGCAGTATTTT. Its translation is CASSEASGSPDTQYF.

The J gene is TRBJ1-1, the V gene TRBV19; TRBD1 matches at 7 bases. This CDR3 spans 15 amino acids. The germline V gene has CDR1 LNHDA and CDR2 SQIVND (reference sequence). V lost 1 base, J lost 1 base, and 3 bases stayed unmatched. CDR3 nucleotide sequence: TGTGCCAGTAGTATAGGAGGGACAGCGAACACTGAAGCTTTCTTT. Residues: CASSIGGTANTEAFF.

This clone turned up a few times. This chain joins TRBV4-3 and TRBJ2-1; D ambiguous. The germline V and J ends were trimmed by 1 base and 5 bases, with 3 bases remaining between them. Germline values: CDR1 LGHNA, CDR2 YSLEER. The CDR3 has 12 amino acids. The CDR3 DNA reads as TGCGCCAGCAGCCAAGCGGACAATGAGCAGTTCTTC. Translated, it gives CASSQADNEQFF.

This clone was seen more than once but under ten times. This chain uses TRBV27 with TRBJ2-7; perhaps D is TRBD1 or TRBD2 (5 bases each). From germline, CDR1 is MNHEY and CDR2 SMNVEV (reference sequence). The CDR3 loop spans 11 amino acids. V lost 5 bases to trimming and J lost 6 bases, with 8 bases between them. The CDR3 region has the DNA TGTGCCAGCAGTGGGGGAGCCGAGCAGTACTTC. The encoded protein is CASSGGAEQYF.

This clone was picked up a small number of times. The J gene is TRBJ1-6, the V gene TRBV2; unclear D gene. Germline values: CDR1 SNHLY, CDR2 FYNNEI. The CDR3 is 12 amino acids. The germline V and J ends were trimmed by 8 bases and 6 bases, with 8 bases remaining between them. The CDR3: CASGPGNSPLHF. The CDR3 DNA sequence: TGTGCCAGCGGACCCGGTAATTCACCCCTCCACTTT.

At least ten counts were recorded for this clone. This sequence joins TRBV7-2 and TRBJ2-5; 10 positions agree with TRBD2. This CDR3 has 16 residues. V was clipped by 4 bases and J by 2 bases; unmatched bases: 7. Germline V CDR1 and CDR2: SGHTA, FQGNSA. The CDR3 sequence: CASSSSSGGLQETQYF. For the CDR3, the DNA is TGTGCCAGCAGCTCAAGTAGCGGGGGGTTACAAGAGACCCAGTACTTC.

The rearrangement uses TRBV29-1 and TRBJ2-7; 11 nucleotides align to TRBD1. Germline V CDR1 and CDR2: SQVTM, ANQGSEA. The CDR3 consists of 15 residues. Trimming at V came to 6 bases and at J to 8 bases, leaving 15 bases not matched to a gene. CDR3 nucleotides: TGCAGCGTAGCCCCCGGGACAGGGGGTTTCGACAAGCAGTACTTC. Translating it yields CSVAPGTGGFDKQYF.

This chain joins TRBV2 and TRBJ2-7; 7 bases agree with TRBD2. The trim removed 7 bases at V and 2 bases at J, leaving 8 bases unmatched. The germline V gene encodes CDR1 SNHLY and CDR2 FYNNEI. The CDR3 extends over 14 amino acids. The CDR3 reads CASISGTIPYEQYF. The CDR3 nucleotides read TGTGCCAGCATATCCGGGACTATTCCCTACGAGCAGTACTTC. The complete variable domain, with remaining parts taken from reference TRBV2 and TRBJ2-7, reads EPEVTQTPSHQVTQMGQEVILRCVPISNHLYFYWYRQILGQKVEFLVSFYNNEISEKSEIFDDQFSVERPDGSNFTLKIRSTKLEDSAMYFCASISGTIPYEQYFGPGTRLTVT.

This clone showed up just a few times. This chain links TRBV4-3 with TRBJ2-6, with 7 bases identical to TRBD1. The CDR3 totals 18 residues. J gave up 3 bases and V 3 bases, and 11 bases lay outside the gene matches. The germline V gene has CDR1 LGHNA and CDR2 YSLEER. CDR3 nucleotide sequence: TGCGCCAGCAGCCACCGTGGCGAGGGGGCGGATGGGGCCAACGTCCTGACTTTC. Translated: CASSHRGEGADGANVLTF.

The genes are TRBV4-3 and TRBJ2-5; D remains unclear. This CDR3 comprises 15 residues. V lost 1 base and J lost 2, with 11 bases in between. Germline CDR1 is LGHNA and CDR2 is YSLEER. This CDR3 reads CASSQAWRRQETQYF. DNA for the CDR3: TGCGCCAGCAGCCAAGCGTGGCGGAGACAAGAGACCCAGTACTTC.

This chain uses TRBV27 with TRBJ2-7; 9 bases align to TRBD1. The length of the CDR3 is 13 residues. The trim removed 3 bases at V and 6 bases at J, leaving 3 bases unmatched. Germline loops: CDR1 MNHEY, CDR2 SMNVEV (reference sequence). The CDR3 DNA sequence: TGTGCCAGCAGTTTGAGACAGGGGGGCGAGCAGTACTTC. Amino acids: CASSLRQGGEQYF.

This clone has just a few counts. V gene TRBV28 combines with J gene TRBJ2-7; the D is unclear. The germline CDR1 and CDR2 sequences are MDHEN and SYDVKM. Trimming removed 10 bases at V and 2 bases at J, with 15 bases between. The length of the CDR3 is 13 residues. CDR3 in DNA: TGTGCCACCAACGGGCCAAATCCCTACGAGCAGTACTTC. This gives the protein CATNGPNPYEQYF.

This clone came up a few times. V usage is TRBV29-1 and J usage is TRBJ2-1, with D possibly matching TRBD2 (5 bases). CDR1 and CDR2 (germline): SQVTM, ANQGSEA. The V end lost 7 bases, the J end lost 6 bases, and 22 bases lay between the germline ends. The CDR3 totals 15 residues. CDR3 coding DNA: TGCAGCGGAGAAGGGATAACGGGGATAGGCAATGAGCAGTTCTTC. It specifies CSGEGITGIGNEQFF.

The chain carries TRBV23-1 and TRBJ2-7; D uncertain. TRBV23-1 is marked as an open reading frame, function uncertain. Between the trimmed V and J ends, which lost 7 bases and 6 bases, there was a span of 4 bases. The CDR3 length is 9 residues. Here the CDR3 DNA reads TGCGCCAGCAAGGGCGAGCAGTACTTC. This sequence encodes CASKGEQYF.

V gene TRBV28 combines with J gene TRBJ1-5; TRBD1 might be the D (6 bases). The CDR3 is 15 amino acids. Germline assignment: CDR1 MDHEN and CDR2 SYDVKM. Trimming stripped 2 bases from V and 1 base from J, with 9 bases between. The CDR3 DNA reads as TGTGCCAGCAGTTTAATGGGGGGCAGCAATCAGCCCCAGCATTTT. It translates to CASSLMGGSNQPQHF. Complete variable domain (other parts from reference TRBV28 and TRBJ1-5): DVKVTQSSRYLVKRTGEKVFLECVQDMDHENMFWYRQDPGLGLRLIYFSYDVKMKEKGDIPEGYSVSREKKERFSLILESASTNQTSMYLCASSLMGGSNQPQHFGDGTRLSIL.

The chain links TRBV20-1 to TRBJ2-1; D remains unclear. Trimming stripped 1 base from V and 10 bases from J, with 8 bases between. Germline V gives CDR1 DFQATT, CDR2 SNEGSKA (reference sequence). The CDR3 is 11 residues long. The CDR3 protein is CSARAISEQFF. In DNA form, the CDR3 reads TGCAGTGCTAGAGCCATCTCCGAGCAGTTCTTC.

This clone showed up just a few times. The chain joins TRBV7-9 to TRBJ2-1; TRBD2 aligns across 12 bases. CDR1 and CDR2 from the germline V gene are SEHNR and FQNEAQ (reference sequence). CDR3 length: 15 amino acids. The junction had 2 bases not matched to a gene; V was cut back by 1 base and J by 7 bases. The CDR3 DNA reads as TGTGCCAGCAGCTTAGGGACTAGCGGGGTGAATGAGCAGTTCTTC. Its translation: CASSLGTSGVNEQFF. The whole variable domain, filled in from reference TRBV7-9 and TRBJ2-1, reads DTGVSQNPRHKITKRGQNVTFRCDPISEHNRLYWYRQTLGQGPEFLTYFQNEAQLEKSRLLSDRFSAERPKGSFSTLEIQRTEQGDSAMYLCASSLGTSGVNEQFFGPGTRLTVL.

In this sample, this clone turned up once. The chain joins TRBV15 to TRBJ2-7, with D perhaps matching TRBD1 (5 bases). The CDR3 extends over 12 amino acids. The germline gives CDR1 LNHNV, CDR2 YYDKDF (reference sequence). V was cut by 6 bases and J by 2 bases, with 8 bases left in between. CDR3: CATSQGPYEQYF. The CDR3 coding sequence is TGTGCCACCAGTCAGGGCCCCTACGAGCAGTACTTC.

This clone was detected a few times. The J gene is TRBJ2-7, the V gene TRBV29-1; a possible D gene is TRBD1 (5 bases). Germline lookup yields CDR1 SQVTM and CDR2 ANQGSEA. The CDR3 is 16 residues long. V was shortened by 4 bases and J by 0 bases, with 19 bases between the two germline ends. CDR3 in DNA: TGCAGCGTTGTACAGGCGTTTACATTGTACTCCTACGAGCAGTACTTC. This codes for CSVVQAFTLYSYEQYF.

This clone was seen only a few times. This chain joins TRBV29-1 and TRBJ2-1; 7 bases align to TRBD1. Per the germline V gene, CDR1 is SQVTM and CDR2 is ANQGSEA. The trim removed 2 bases at V and 0 bases at J, leaving 10 bases unmatched. The CDR3 consists of 17 residues. CDR3 sequence reads: CSVENFDRAPSYNEQFF. The CDR3 DNA reads as TGCAGCGTTGAAAATTTTGACAGGGCACCCTCCTACAATGAGCAGTTCTTC.

This chain connects TRBV4-3 to TRBJ2-3; D may be TRBD1 or TRBD2 (5 bases each). Germline V CDR1 and CDR2: LGHNA, YSLEER. V was pared by 0 bases and J by 0 bases, with 10 bases between. This CDR3 comprises 16 residues. CDR3 in amino acids: CASSQEPGPSTDTQYF. The CDR3 DNA reads as TGCGCCAGCAGCCAAGAACCGGGACCGAGCACAGATACGCAGTATTTT.